This passage covers 14 T cell receptor beta chains from one sample sequenced in a study of cytomegalovirus exposure and HLA in healthy donors. Researchers ran the PCR with 60 Vbeta and 13 Jbeta primers. Data came from immunoSEQ multiplex PCR; TCRdb stores just in-frame clones and leaves some out. In all, the sample yields just over 150,000 clones. The sample taken for sequencing was PBMCs. These receptors all come from a man aged 30 to 39 in good health and CMV-seronegative.

DNA for the CDR3: TGTGCTAGTGGTTTGGTACTTGTGGGGACTAGCGGTCCCTACGAGCAGTACTTC. This encodes CASGLVLVGTSGPYEQYF. The chain employs TRBV12-5 and TRBJ2-7; 11 bases fit TRBD2. Germline trimming cut 0 bases from V and 2 bases from J; bases unmatched to any gene: 9. Germline V CDR1 and CDR2: LGHNT, FRNRAP. The CDR3 has 18 amino acids.

This chain links TRBV6-5 with TRBJ1-1, with 7 bases fitting TRBD1. The CDR3 is 13 amino acids. CDR1 MNHEY and CDR2 SVGAGI come from the germline V gene. The trim removed 6 bases at V and 4 bases at J, leaving 5 bases unmatched. The CDR3 spells CASRPGQVTEAFF. CDR3 coding DNA: TGTGCCAGCAGGCCAGGACAGGTCACTGAAGCTTTCTTT.

The rearrangement links TRBV4-3 to TRBJ1-2; no definite D call. The length of the CDR3 is 15 residues. Germline V gene sequence: CDR1 LGHNA, CDR2 YSLEER. V was cut by 3 bases and J by 0 bases, with 11 bases left in between. The CDR3 reads CASSQFVRTNYGYTF. The DNA of the CDR3 is TGCGCCAGCAGCCAGTTTGTCAGAACTAACTATGGCTACACCTTC.

The chain recombines TRBV6-6 with TRBJ1-1; no clear D gene. The CDR3 runs to 12 residues. The V end was cut by 2 bases, the J end by 6 bases, with 7 bases between. CDR1 and CDR2 (germline): MNHNY, SVGAGI (reference sequence). Here the CDR3 reads CASSYGRAEAFF. The CDR3 nucleotides read TGTGCCAGCAGTTACGGTCGCGCTGAAGCTTTCTTT.

V is TRBV6-1 and J is TRBJ1-5; possibly TRBD1 for D (5 bases). The CDR3 covers 16 residues. Germline values: CDR1 MNHNS, CDR2 SASEGT. V was clipped by 1 base and J by 5 bases, with 15 bases between them. CDR3 in amino acids: CASSEEVGDRHQPQHF. In DNA form, the CDR3 reads TGTGCCAGCAGTGAAGAAGTAGGGGATCGTCATCAGCCCCAGCATTTT.

This chain uses TRBV5-1 with TRBJ1-1; TRBD1 might be the D (6 bases). Per germline, CDR1 SGHRS and CDR2 YFSETQ. The CDR3 consists of 11 residues. V lost 9 bases, J lost 5 bases, and 11 bases lay in between. In DNA form, the CDR3 reads TGCGCCACCAAGGGGGAAACTGAAGCTTTCTTT. It encodes CATKGETEAFF.

V usage is TRBV10-3 and J usage is TRBJ1-2, with TRBD1 identical over 9 bases. Germline-derived CDR1 and CDR2 are ENHRY and SYGVKD. This CDR3 region has 13 residues. V lost 6 bases, J lost 8 bases, and 7 bases stayed unmatched. CDR3 in DNA: TGTGCCATCAGGGCGACAGGGGGAGACGGCTACACCTTC. Its translation: CAIRATGGDGYTF.

The chain couples TRBV5-1 to TRBJ1-5; D perhaps matches TRBD1 (5 bases). Trimming left V 3 bases short and J 6 bases short, with 13 bases between. CDR1 and CDR2 from the germline V gene are SGHRS and YFSETQ. CDR3 length equals 14 residues. The CDR3 DNA follows: TGCGCCAGCAGCTCGGGGGAGGGAAGTCAGCCCCAGCATTTT. It specifies CASSSGEGSQPQHF.

V and J are TRBV6-6 and TRBJ1-1; D is uncertain. Germline V gene lookup returns CDR1 MNHNY and CDR2 SVGAGI (reference sequence). Trimming shortened V by 7 bases and J by 4 bases, and 10 bases separated the two germline ends. This CDR3 comprises 12 residues. The CDR3, as DNA: TGTGCCAGCATCGGGGTTAGCACTGAAGCTTTCTTT. The encoded protein is CASIGVSTEAFF.

V gene TRBV2 combines with J gene TRBJ2-3; weak D call: TRBD1 (6 bases). The germline V and J ends were trimmed by 6 bases and 0 bases, with 13 bases remaining between them. CDR3 length: 15 amino acids. In germline, CDR1 is SNHLY, CDR2 FYNNEI. For the CDR3, the DNA is TGTGCCAGCAGGGGCCGGGACATCAGCACAGATACGCAGTATTTT. Translated, it gives CASRGRDISTDTQYF.

The chain carries TRBV30 and TRBJ2-7, with D possibly being TRBD1 (5 bases). Per germline, CDR1 GTSNPN and CDR2 SVGIG (reference sequence). The ends were cut back, 1 base at V and 4 bases at J, with 14 bases in the middle. This CDR3 has 14 residues. DNA of the CDR3: TGTGCCTGGAGTGGGGGCAGGGCCAAGTACGAGCAGTACTTC. Its translation is CAWSGGRAKYEQYF.

Regarding this clone: The same CDR3 can be traced to other DNA sequences in this sample. V gene TRBV9 combines with J gene TRBJ2-7; no clear D. This CDR3 has 13 residues. CDR1 and CDR2 (germline): SGDLS, YYNGEE. V gave up 4 bases and J gave up 2 bases, with 10 bases separating them. CDR3 nucleotide sequence: TGTGCCAGCAGCCCCCAGCGAACCTACGAGCAGTACTTC. It translates to CASSPQRTYEQYF.

The chain combines TRBV25-1 with TRBJ2-7, with 8 bases matching TRBD1. This CDR3 spans 15 amino acids. V trimming: 1 base; J trimming: 3 bases; junction bases outside the gene matches: 5. Germline V lookup: CDR1 MGHDK, CDR2 SYGVNS. CDR3 loop: CASSESGGRFYEQYF. The DNA for the CDR3 is TGTGCCAGCAGTGAATCAGGGGGCCGCTTCTACGAGCAGTACTTC.

The gene calls are TRBV7-6 and TRBJ2-2; unclear D gene. CDR1 and CDR2 (germline): SGHVS, FNYEAQ. The V and J ends lost 5 bases and 3 bases respectively, with 10 bases between them. This CDR3 region has 14 residues. The CDR3 bases are TGTGCCAGCAGCCTAAATCCTGACACCGGGGAGCTGTTTTTT. Residues: CASSLNPDTGELFF.